This T cell receptor beta chain was captured in a study of identical twins. Study-wide results and caveats: Invariant MAIT and iNKT cells may have partly biased zero-insertion analyses. Out-of-frame sharing of TCR alpha in monozygotic twins was underestimated by models. Abundant beta clonotypes from cord blood bore fewer insertions; memory repertoires lacked this pattern.

TCRdb reanalysed the 5' RACE reads using MiXCR and keeps one entry per CDR3 protein. The sample consists of roughly 690,000 distinct CDR3 sequences, roughly 6% of them appearing once. With no exceptions, donors were healthy Caucasians. With 1 base removed from V and 4 bases from J, the gap between germline ends came to 13 bases. Germline V gene data show CDR1 as SGHVS and CDR2 as FNYEAQ. CDR3 length: 16 residues. As to this clonotype: Its antigen remains unknown.

The origin of this receptor is a man between 18 and 29 years old in good health. This chain connects TRBV7-6 to TRBJ2-2; a weak D match, TRBD2 (7 bases). The specimen was naive T cells sorted from blood. The CDR3 DNA is TGTGCCAGCAGCTTAGAGGGGGGGGCCGTCACCGGGGAGCTGTTTTTT. It specifies CASSLEGGAVTGELFF.